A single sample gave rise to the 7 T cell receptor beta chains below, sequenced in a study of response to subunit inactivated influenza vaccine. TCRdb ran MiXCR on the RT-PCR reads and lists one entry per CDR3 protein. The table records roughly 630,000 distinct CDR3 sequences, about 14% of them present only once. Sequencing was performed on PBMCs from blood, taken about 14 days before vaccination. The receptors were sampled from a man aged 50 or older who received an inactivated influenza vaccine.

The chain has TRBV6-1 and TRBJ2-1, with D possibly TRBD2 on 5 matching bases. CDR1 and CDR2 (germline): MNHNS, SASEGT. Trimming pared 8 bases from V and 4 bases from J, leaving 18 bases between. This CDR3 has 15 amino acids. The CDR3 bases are TGTGCCAGCTGGCGGAGAGGGCTTGATTACAATGAGCAGTTCTTC. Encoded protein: CASWRRGLDYNEQFF.

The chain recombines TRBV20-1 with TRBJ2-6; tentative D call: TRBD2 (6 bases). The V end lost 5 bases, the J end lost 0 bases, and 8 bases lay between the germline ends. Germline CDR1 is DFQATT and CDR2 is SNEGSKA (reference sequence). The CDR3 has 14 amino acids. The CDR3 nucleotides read TGCAGTGCTGGGCGGGGCTCTGGGGCCAACGTCCTGACTTTC. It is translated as CSAGRGSGANVLTF.

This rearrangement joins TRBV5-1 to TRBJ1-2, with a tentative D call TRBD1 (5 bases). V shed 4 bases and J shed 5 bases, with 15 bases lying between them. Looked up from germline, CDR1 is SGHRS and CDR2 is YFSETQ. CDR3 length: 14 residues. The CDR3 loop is CASSGSGTLYGYTF. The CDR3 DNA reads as TGCGCCAGCAGCGGGTCCGGGACGCTTTATGGCTACACCTTC.

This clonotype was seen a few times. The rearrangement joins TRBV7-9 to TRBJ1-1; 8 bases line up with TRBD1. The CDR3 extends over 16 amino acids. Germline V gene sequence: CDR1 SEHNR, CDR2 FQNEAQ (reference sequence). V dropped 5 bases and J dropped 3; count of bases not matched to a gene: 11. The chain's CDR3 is CASSRDRTGRHTEAFF. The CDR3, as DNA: TGTGCCAGCAGCCGCGACCGGACAGGGCGTCACACTGAAGCTTTCTTT.

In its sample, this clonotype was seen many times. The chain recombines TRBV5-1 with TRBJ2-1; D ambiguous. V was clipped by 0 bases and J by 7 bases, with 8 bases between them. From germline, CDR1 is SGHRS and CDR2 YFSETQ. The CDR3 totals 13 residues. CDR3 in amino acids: CASSLAGWNEQFF. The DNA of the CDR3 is TGCGCCAGCAGCTTGGCCGGTTGGAATGAGCAGTTCTTC.

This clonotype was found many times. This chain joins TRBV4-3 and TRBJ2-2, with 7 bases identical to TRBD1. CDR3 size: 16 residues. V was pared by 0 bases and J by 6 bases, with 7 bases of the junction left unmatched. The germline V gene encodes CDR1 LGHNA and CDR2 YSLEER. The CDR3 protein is CASSQDLDRVAGELFF. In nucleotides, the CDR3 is TGCGCCAGCAGCCAAGACCTTGACAGGGTAGCCGGGGAGCTGTTTTTT.

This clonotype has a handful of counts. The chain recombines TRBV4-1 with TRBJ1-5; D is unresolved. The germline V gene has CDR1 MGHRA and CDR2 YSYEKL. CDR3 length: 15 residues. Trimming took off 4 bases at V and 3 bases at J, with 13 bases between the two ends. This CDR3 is CASSPTPGPNQPQHF. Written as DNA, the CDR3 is TGCGCCAGCAGCCCCACCCCCGGCCCCAATCAGCCCCAGCATTTT.